This T cell receptor beta chain appears in the sequencing data of a study of T cells in Graves' hyperthyroidism and ophthalmopathy. Amplification yielded TCR beta CDR3 regions, with RNA transcripts as the source. When the TCR CDR3 underwent first-round RT-PCR, the HTBI primer set was used. TCRdb independently ran MiXCR on the multiplex PCR reads; one entry per CDR3 protein. Found here are about 560,000 distinct CDR3 sequences, 16% of them singletons; the top ten hold about 20%. Study-level findings and limits: Ophthalmopathy was predicted by the model a median of about six months ahead of onset.

The table lists this clonotype with many counts. No antigen is known for it. This CDR3 spans 12 amino acids. Trimming shortened V by 6 bases and J by 2 bases, and 8 bases separated the two germline ends. Germline CDR1 and CDR2: SGHTA and FQGNSA. Specimen: blood. The chain uses TRBV7-2 and TRBJ2-7; D unresolved. The clonotype comes from a woman aged 18-29 years with Graves' hyperthyroidism. The CDR3 protein is CASSHTAYEQYF. In DNA form, the CDR3 reads TGTGCCAGCAGTCACACAGCCTACGAGCAGTACTTC.